One and the same sample provided the 32 T cell receptor beta chains below, sequenced in a study of T-cell reconstitution after alpha-beta-depleted transplantation in children. Construction of the TCRbeta library involved unique molecular identifiers. TCRdb re-derived calls from the PCR reads in MiXCR, one entry per CDR3 protein. The sample has roughly 590,000 distinct CDR3 sequences, roughly 15% seen once. The source material was PBMCs from the stem cell graft donor, sampled from the stem cell graft. The receptors originated from a human donor who donated a stem cell graft to a child with acute myeloid leukemia.

This clonotype was recorded at least ten times. This chain joins TRBV20-1 and TRBJ2-2, with 13 bases matching TRBD2. Germline CDR1 is DFQATT and CDR2 is SNEGSKA (reference sequence). The V and J ends lost 6 bases and 5 bases, in that order; junction bases with no gene match: 6. CDR3 length: 15 residues. The CDR3 spells CSARLAGGGTGELFF. CDR3 coding DNA: TGCAGTGCCAGACTAGCGGGGGGAGGGACCGGGGAGCTGTTTTTT.

The chain links TRBV28 to TRBJ2-1; 12 bases agree with TRBD2. This CDR3 has 18 residues. Germline assignment: CDR1 MDHEN and CDR2 SYDVKM. The ends lost 3 bases at V and 8 bases at J; junction bases unmatched: 14. Here the CDR3 DNA reads TGTGCCAGCAGTTTGGGGACAGGACCTAGCGGGGGGGGTTATGAGCAGTTCTTC. As protein: CASSLGTGPSGGGYEQFF.

Concerning this clonotype: Just one base apart from a much larger clone, this may be a read error. CDR3 residues: CASSTSTLYGYTF. The CDR3 DNA follows: TGTGCCAGCAGTACATCCACCCTCTATGGCTACACCTTC. V and J are TRBV6-1 and TRBJ1-2; D gene uncertain. The CDR3 consists of 13 residues. Germline V lookup: CDR1 MNHNS, CDR2 SASEGT. Trimming removed 5 bases from V and 4 bases from J, with 11 bases in between.

This clonotype was picked up many times. The chain combines TRBV6-5 with TRBJ1-2; D gene unclear. This CDR3 comprises 14 residues. With 1 base removed from V and 4 bases from J, the gap between germline ends came to 10 bases. CDR1 MNHEY and CDR2 SVGAGI come from the germline V gene. This CDR3 reads CASSYLGLSYGYTF. CDR3 nucleotide sequence: TGTGCCAGCAGTTACTTGGGCCTATCCTATGGCTACACCTTC.

This sequence joins TRBV15 and TRBJ1-1; no clear D. The CDR3 spans 13 residues. CDR1 LNHNV and CDR2 YYDKDF come from the germline V gene (reference sequence). V was clipped by 5 bases and J by 1 base, with 8 bases between them. For the CDR3, the DNA is TGTGCCACCAGCGAGTTTCGGAACACTGAAGCTTTCTTT. Its protein product is CATSEFRNTEAFF.

In regard to this clonotype: A read error may be the cause here, since a much bigger clone is one base away. The CDR3 sequence is CAISRYSEKLFF. The CDR3 DNA is TGTGCCATCAGTCGGTACAGTGAAAAACTGTTTTTT. The chain joins TRBV10-3 to TRBJ1-4, with D unresolved. From germline, CDR1 is ENHRY and CDR2 SYGVKD. The V end lost 5 bases, the J end lost 7 bases, and 8 bases lay between the germline ends. The CDR3 loop spans 12 amino acids.

This clonotype was detected many times. The chain is built from TRBV12-3 or TRBV12-4 and TRBJ2-7; D not resolved. The CDR3 contains 12 residues. Trimming removed 6 bases from V and 3 bases from J, with 9 bases in between. The CDR3 nucleotides are TGTGCCAGCAGCCCTCAGAGCTACGAGCAGTACTTC. It codes for CASSPQSYEQYF.

The V and J genes are TRBV7-8 and TRBJ2-3; D not certain. The CDR3 spans 14 residues. Germline assignment: CDR1 SGHVS and CDR2 FQNEAQ. The V and J ends lost 2 bases and 4 bases respectively, with 10 bases between them. The CDR3 spells CASSLLRVADTQYF. The CDR3 DNA sequence: TGTGCCAGCAGCTTATTAAGGGTGGCAGATACGCAGTATTTT.

This clonotype has only a few counts. This chain joins TRBV30 and TRBJ2-1; the D is unclear. Germline loops: CDR1 GTSNPN, CDR2 SVGIG (reference sequence). Trimming left V 2 bases short and J 0 bases short, with 5 bases between. This CDR3 region has 13 residues. DNA of the CDR3: TGTGCCTGGAGTAAAAGCTCCTACAATGAGCAGTTCTTC. Translating gives CAWSKSSYNEQFF.

This clonotype has at least ten counts. The chain recombines TRBV6-1 with TRBJ2-3, with 10 bases lining up with TRBD1. Germline V lookup: CDR1 MNHNS, CDR2 SASEGT. J lost 1 base, V lost 2 bases, and 6 bases had no gene match. This CDR3 has 17 residues. As DNA, the CDR3 is TGTGCCAGCAGTGAACGGGACAGGGGATGGGGCACAGATACGCAGTATTTT. Translating gives CASSERDRGWGTDTQYF.

This clonotype was seen a few times. The V gene is TRBV12-3 or TRBV12-4, the J gene TRBJ2-1; TRBD1 aligns across 8 bases. The V segment lost 4 bases and the J segment 8 bases; nucleotides outside the gene matches: 16. This CDR3 is built from 17 residues. In DNA form, the CDR3 reads TGTGCCAGCAGTTCCCCGAAACGGTTGCAGGGGGCTCATGAGCAGTTCTTC. It yields the protein CASSSPKRLQGAHEQFF.

This clonotype occurred a few times. The chain links TRBV12-3 or TRBV12-4 to TRBJ2-1, with a weak D call TRBD2 (5 bases). V was pared by 5 bases and J by 10 bases, with 15 bases between. This CDR3 has 13 residues. The DNA of the CDR3 is TGTGCCAGCAGTCCGGACTCTTCAGAGGAGCAGTTCTTC. This translates into CASSPDSSEEQFF.

With respect to this clonotype: A much larger clone is a single base away; this may be a read error. J is TRBJ2-7 and V is TRBV2; 11 bases agree with TRBD2. This CDR3 is built from 15 residues. Germline V gene lookup returns CDR1 SNHLY and CDR2 FYNNEI. V was clipped by 8 bases and J by 0 bases; unmatched bases: 6. The CDR3 region is CASEGLAAGSYEQYF. The DNA of the CDR3 is TGTGCCAGCGAGGGACTAGCGGCGGGCTCCTACGAGCAGTACTTC.

This clonotype was detected only a few times. The chain couples TRBV29-1 to TRBJ2-7; 8 nucleotides line up with TRBD1. The trim removed 4 bases at V and 4 bases at J, leaving 6 bases unmatched. The CDR3 extends over 13 amino acids. Per the germline V gene, CDR1 is SQVTM and CDR2 is ANQGSEA. CDR3 sequence reads: CSVGTGTGYEQYF. The CDR3 region has the DNA TGCAGCGTTGGGACAGGGACAGGTTACGAGCAGTACTTC.

The rearrangement links TRBV6-1 to TRBJ1-1; 7 nucleotides align to TRBD1. The ends lost 5 bases at V and 1 base at J; junction bases unmatched: 13. This CDR3 contains 17 residues. Germline V gene sequence: CDR1 MNHNS, CDR2 SASEGT. The CDR3 reads CASSSSPGQPKNTEAFF. CDR3 DNA sequence: TGTGCCAGCAGTAGTTCTCCGGGACAGCCTAAGAACACTGAAGCTTTCTTT.

The J gene is TRBJ2-1, the V gene TRBV12-3 or TRBV12-4, with D maybe TRBD1 (5 bases). The CDR3 runs to 13 residues. Trimming stripped 5 bases from V and 6 bases from J, with 11 bases between. CDR3 sequence: CASSPQGINEQFF. CDR3 nucleotide sequence: TGTGCCAGCAGTCCCCAGGGAATCAATGAGCAGTTCTTC.

V gene TRBV27 combines with J gene TRBJ2-1; 8 bases agree with TRBD2. The germline CDR1 and CDR2 sequences are MNHEY and SMNVEV (reference sequence). The CDR3 loop spans 17 amino acids. J lost 7 bases, V lost 0 bases, and 11 bases had no gene match. Here the CDR3 reads CASSLSGSGGLGNEQFF. The CDR3 nucleotides are TGTGCCAGCAGTTTATCGGGCTCGGGGGGGCTTGGGAATGAGCAGTTCTTC.

This clonotype was counted many times. This chain joins TRBV10-3 and TRBJ1-2; tentatively, D is TRBD1 (6 bases). The CDR3 extends over 16 amino acids. The germline gives CDR1 ENHRY, CDR2 SYGVKD. Trimming removed 7 bases at V and 6 bases at J, with 24 bases between. CDR3 amino acids: CAIIRDIGNTVDGYTF. The CDR3 coding sequence is TGTGCCATCATACGGGACATTGGAAATACGGTAGATGGCTACACCTTC.

This clonotype was detected a few times. The chain combines TRBV9 with TRBJ2-6; perhaps TRBD1 as D (5 bases). Germline V gives CDR1 SGDLS, CDR2 YYNGEE. The V end was cut by 0 bases, the J end by 3 bases, with 13 bases between. The CDR3 has 17 residues. CDR3 residues: CASSVVAGPLGANVLTF. DNA of the CDR3: TGTGCCAGCAGCGTAGTAGCAGGGCCTCTTGGGGCCAACGTCCTGACTTTC.

The chain recombines TRBV24-1 with TRBJ2-1; 9 bases match TRBD2. CDR3 size: 17 residues. With 3 bases clipped from V and 2 bases from J, the junction kept 7 bases outside the gene matches. Germline lookup yields CDR1 KGHDR and CDR2 SFDVKD. The CDR3 reads CATSDPIAGVTYNEQFF. The CDR3 region has the DNA TGTGCCACCAGTGATCCCATAGCGGGGGTTACCTACAATGAGCAGTTCTTC.

The chain employs TRBV18 and TRBJ1-2, with 8 nucleotides matching TRBD1. Losses at the gene ends were 1 base for V and 10 bases for J; bases not matched to a gene: 8. This CDR3 is built from 14 residues. The germline V gene has CDR1 KGHSH and CDR2 LQKENI. CDR3 sequence (DNA): TGTGCCAGCTCACCACGACAGGGGAAGAGAGACTACACCTTC. Translating gives CASSPRQGKRDYTF.

About this clonotype itself: This may be a read error, as it is one base from a much larger clone. The V and J genes are TRBV29-1 and TRBJ2-5; D is tentatively TRBD1 or TRBD2 (5 bases each). This CDR3 contains 12 residues. Germline assignment: CDR1 SQVTM and CDR2 ANQGSEA. The CDR3 DNA sequence: TGCAGCTTCCGCAGGGACCAAGAGACCCGGTACTTC. This codes for CSFRRDQETRYF.

There are many counts of this clonotype. This sequence joins TRBV6-5 and TRBJ2-2; D gene ambiguous. Germline values: CDR1 MNHEY, CDR2 SVGAGI. The CDR3 is 11 amino acids. V lost 7 bases to trimming and J lost 5 bases, with 5 bases between them. This CDR3 is CASKRTGELFF. CDR3 in DNA: TGTGCCAGCAAGAGAACCGGGGAGCTGTTTTTT.

The CDR3 loop reads CASSFQSGRYKQYF. DNA of the CDR3: TGTGCCAGCAGTTTTCAGTCAGGGAGGTACAAGCAGTACTTC. The chain uses TRBV12-3 or TRBV12-4 and TRBJ2-7; maybe TRBD2 (6 bases). The ends were cut back, 3 bases at V and 8 bases at J, with 17 bases in the middle. The CDR3 consists of 14 residues.

This clonotype was seen only a few times. The chain recombines TRBV7-9 with TRBJ2-1; D uncertain. Trimming left V 9 bases short and J 10 bases short, with 19 bases between. The CDR3 covers 13 residues. Germline CDR1 and CDR2: SEHNR and FQNEAQ (reference sequence). Written as DNA, the CDR3 is TGTGCCAGTGCCCTCCTGGGGTCTGGCGAGCAGTTCTTC. This encodes CASALLGSGEQFF.

This clonotype was detected only a few times. The chain employs TRBV12-3 or TRBV12-4 and TRBJ2-7; D might be TRBD1 (6 bases). The CDR3 runs 14 residues. V gave up 2 bases and J gave up 5 bases, with 13 bases separating them. CDR3 nucleotide sequence: TGTGCCAGCAGTTTAACTACAGGGTCCCACGAGCAGTACTTC. Translation gives CASSLTTGSHEQYF.

To note about this clonotype: A much larger clone differs from this one at a single base, so this may be a read error. This chain joins TRBV20-1 and TRBJ2-3, with D possibly matching TRBD2 (7 bases). The CDR3 totals 14 residues. Germline V gene data show CDR1 as DFQATT and CDR2 as SNEGSKA (reference sequence). The CDR3 sequence: CTARGGQGTDTQYF. The CDR3 DNA reads as TGCACTGCTAGGGGGGGGCAGGGCACAGATACGCAGTATTTT.

This chain uses TRBV6-1 with TRBJ2-3; the D is unclear. Deletions cut 1 base from V and 12 bases from J, with 14 bases between. Germline CDR1 is MNHNS and CDR2 is SASEGT. The CDR3 covers 13 residues. CDR3 residues: CASSEGGTSRQYF. In nucleotides, the CDR3 is TGTGCCAGCAGTGAAGGAGGAACGTCCCGACAGTATTTT.

Ten or more counts support this clonotype. The gene calls are TRBV7-2 and TRBJ1-3, with D uncertain. The CDR3 totals 14 residues. Germline CDR1 SGHTA, CDR2 FQGNSA. With 3 bases removed from V and 2 bases from J, the gap between germline ends came to 8 bases. This CDR3 reads CASSLPETGNTIYF. DNA of the CDR3: TGTGCCAGCAGCTTGCCGGAAACTGGAAACACCATATATTTT.

This clonotype was seen repeatedly, ten times or more. CDR3 amino acids: CSARDVLGYEQYF. Written as DNA, the CDR3 is TGCAGTGCTAGAGATGTTTTGGGGTACGAGCAGTACTTC. The chain is built from TRBV20-1 and TRBJ2-7, with unresolved D. This CDR3 comprises 13 residues. Trimming cost V 0 bases and J 4 bases, with 10 bases left between them. Germline-derived CDR1 and CDR2 are DFQATT and SNEGSKA (reference sequence).

The genes are TRBV5-1 and TRBJ1-4, with D unresolved. The V end was cut by 4 bases, the J end by 3 bases, with 10 bases between. From germline, CDR1 is SGHRS and CDR2 YFSETQ. The CDR3 has 14 residues. CDR3 sequence (DNA): TGCGCCAGCAGCCTATTTTGGGCTAATGAAAAACTGTTTTTT. Translating it yields CASSLFWANEKLFF.

The genes are TRBV7-9 and TRBJ2-1; 10 bases line up with TRBD2. Germline V gene lookup returns CDR1 SEHNR and CDR2 FQNEAQ (reference sequence). V was clipped by 3 bases and J by 7 bases; unmatched bases: 6. The CDR3 loop spans 15 amino acids. This CDR3 is CASSFPAGGHNEQFF. For the CDR3, the DNA is TGTGCCAGCAGCTTTCCAGCGGGGGGGCATAATGAGCAGTTCTTC. The full variable domain, its missing parts supplied by reference TRBV7-9 and TRBJ2-1, is DTGVSQNPRHKITKRGQNVTFRCDPISEHNRLYWYRQTLGQGPEFLTYFQNEAQLEKSRLLSDRFSAERPKGSFSTLEIQRTEQGDSAMYLCASSFPAGGHNEQFFGPGTRLTVL.